One sample yielded the 17 T cell receptor beta chains listed below, sequenced in a study of CD8 T cells in Susac syndrome. It was with random hexamers that about 0.45 to 1 ug RNA was reverse transcribed. TCRdb re-called the immunoSEQ multiplex PCR reads through MiXCR, storing one row per CDR3 protein. Of fewer than 80,000 distinct CDR3 sequences in the sample, roughly 94% were seen once. The sequencing input was CD8+ T cells from PBMCs. The receptors were gathered from a human donor with multiple sclerosis.

This clonotype was seen only once. This chain uses TRBV13 with TRBJ2-5, with TRBD2 matching over 9 bases. CDR3 length: 15 amino acids. The ends lost 3 bases at V and 5 bases at J; junction bases unmatched: 7. The germline V gene encodes CDR1 PRHDT and CDR2 FYEKMQ (reference sequence). CDR3 loop: CASSFAGGLVETQYF. In DNA, the CDR3 is TGTGCCAGCAGCTTTGCGGGAGGGCTGGTCGAGACCCAGTACTTC.

V is TRBV29-1 and J is TRBJ1-2; no firm D call. Germline CDR1 SQVTM, CDR2 ANQGSEA. The V end lost 4 bases, the J end lost 7 bases, and 10 bases lay between the germline ends. This CDR3 is built from 11 residues. The CDR3 nucleotides read TGCAGCGTTGTTCAAGGCGGTGGCTACACCTTC. Translating it yields CSVVQGGGYTF.

The rearrangement uses TRBV20-1 and TRBJ2-1, with 12 bases aligning to TRBD2. Looked up from germline, CDR1 is DFQATT and CDR2 is SNEGSKA (reference sequence). There are 16 residues in the CDR3. Losses at the gene ends were 2 bases for V and 4 bases for J; bases not matched to a gene: 6. CDR3 DNA sequence: TGCAGTGCTAGACCAACTAGCGGGGGGATTTACAATGAGCAGTTCTTC. It yields the protein CSARPTSGGIYNEQFF.

The gene calls are TRBV5-4 and TRBJ2-1; 11 nucleotides match TRBD2. V lost 3 bases, J lost 7 bases, and 9 bases stayed unmatched. Per the germline V gene, CDR1 is SGHNT and CDR2 is YYREEE (reference sequence). The CDR3 runs to 16 residues. The CDR3, as DNA: TGTGCCAGCAGCTCTGTACTAGCGGGGGACGGAAATGAGCAGTTCTTC. This gives the protein CASSSVLAGDGNEQFF.

The chain links TRBV2 to TRBJ1-2; TRBD1 matches 9 bases. The junction had 6 bases not matched to a gene; V was cut back by 5 bases and J by 8 bases. Germline assignment: CDR1 SNHLY and CDR2 FYNNEI. The CDR3 covers 13 residues. The CDR3 loop reads CASSLQGARGYTF. The CDR3 bases are TGTGCCAGCAGTCTACAGGGGGCGCGGGGCTACACCTTC.

The chain is built from TRBV4-3 and TRBJ2-1, with D maybe TRBD2 (7 bases). V was trimmed by 0 bases and J by 5 bases, leaving 14 bases between them. Germline loops: CDR1 LGHNA, CDR2 YSLEER. This CDR3 region has 16 residues. The CDR3 DNA reads as TGCGCCAGCAGCCAAGATCCGAGGGGGAGGGACAATGAGCAGTTCTTC. It yields the protein CASSQDPRGRDNEQFF.

The chain links TRBV27 to TRBJ1-6; a weak D match, TRBD1 (5 bases). Germline V gene sequence: CDR1 MNHEY, CDR2 SMNVEV (reference sequence). The V and J ends lost 5 bases and 7 bases respectively, with 15 bases between them. This CDR3 contains 15 residues. Here the CDR3 DNA reads TGTGCCAGCAGTCTGGACCGGGACGTAAATTCACCCCTCCACTTT. Amino acids: CASSLDRDVNSPLHF.

V and J are TRBV10-3 and TRBJ2-1; D possibly corresponds to TRBD1 (6 bases). Germline values: CDR1 ENHRY, CDR2 SYGVKD. The CDR3 is 15 residues long. V was cut by 4 bases and J by 7 bases, with 17 bases left in between. CDR3 DNA sequence: TGTGCCATCAGTGGGGACACCTTTTCGGTGAATGAGCAGTTCTTC. The encoded protein is CAISGDTFSVNEQFF.

This chain joins TRBV13 and TRBJ2-3; 8 nucleotides line up with TRBD2. The CDR3 extends over 15 amino acids. Trimming at V came to 5 bases and at J to 7 bases, leaving 11 bases not matched to a gene. Per germline, CDR1 PRHDT and CDR2 FYEKMQ (reference sequence). CDR3 coding DNA: TGTGCCAGCAGCCGCAACGCGGGAGGTTCGCATACGCAGTATTTT. Translation: CASSRNAGGSHTQYF.

The chain employs TRBV5-1 and TRBJ1-1; D gene uncertain. Trimming removed 5 bases at V and 0 bases at J, with 5 bases between. The germline CDR1 and CDR2 sequences are SGHRS and YFSETQ. This CDR3 contains 12 residues. The CDR3 DNA reads TGCGCCAGCAGTGACTTGAACACTGAAGCTTTCTTT. It yields the protein CASSDLNTEAFF. The entire variable domain, with the rest obtained from reference TRBV5-1 and TRBJ1-1, is as follows: KAGVTQTPRYLIKTRGQQVTLSCSPISGHRSVSWYQQTPGQGLQFLFEYFSETQRNKGNFPGRFSGRQFSNSRSEMNVSTLELGDSALYLCASSDLNTEAFFGQGTRLTVV.

CDR3 DNA sequence: TGTGCCAGCAGCGTCGGAATAGAGGGAGGGTACTCCTACGAGCAGTACTTC. Its protein product is CASSVGIEGGYSYEQYF. The V gene is TRBV9, the J gene TRBJ2-7; 7 positions agree with TRBD2. Germline CDR1 is SGDLS and CDR2 is YYNGEE. The CDR3 runs 17 residues. The V and J ends lost 2 bases and 0 bases, in that order; junction bases with no gene match: 11.

This rearrangement joins TRBV5-6 to TRBJ2-7, with TRBD1 identical over 8 bases. V dropped 4 bases and J dropped 0; count of bases not matched to a gene: 6. In germline, CDR1 is SGHDT, CDR2 YYEEEE. The CDR3 contains 15 residues. The CDR3 is CASSPDRGYSYEQYF. The CDR3 DNA sequence: TGTGCCAGCAGCCCCGACAGGGGATACTCCTACGAGCAGTACTTC.

This chain links TRBV30 with TRBJ2-7, with a weak D call TRBD1 (5 bases). CDR1 and CDR2 (germline): GTSNPN, SVGIG (reference sequence). Trimming shortened V by 0 bases and J by 2 bases, and 8 bases separated the two germline ends. The CDR3 consists of 13 residues. Written as DNA, the CDR3 is TGTGCCTGGAGTGTAGGACAAGCCTACGAGCAGTACTTC. Translating gives CAWSVGQAYEQYF.

The CDR3 loop is CASSEVAGAGNEQFF. DNA for the CDR3: TGTGCCAGCAGTGAGGTAGCGGGAGCGGGCAATGAGCAGTTCTTC. The chain has TRBV25-1 and TRBJ2-1; 9 bases are shared with TRBD2. Trimming took 3 bases from V and 6 from J; bases not matched to a gene: 6. The CDR3 covers 15 residues. CDR1 and CDR2 (germline): MGHDK, SYGVNS.

The chain carries TRBV12-3 or TRBV12-4 and TRBJ2-5; D is undetermined. The length of the CDR3 is 12 residues. Deletions cut 6 bases from V and 0 bases from J, with 5 bases between. CDR3 in DNA: TGTGCCAGCAGAGCGTACCAAGAGACCCAGTACTTC. Translation: CASRAYQETQYF.

This clonotype is a singleton in its sample. V gene TRBV7-6 combines with J gene TRBJ1-2, with 7 bases lining up with TRBD1. Per the germline V gene, CDR1 is SGHVS and CDR2 is FNYEAQ. The CDR3 contains 15 residues. With 0 bases clipped from V and 3 bases from J, the junction kept 4 bases outside the gene matches. The CDR3 DNA follows: TGTGCCAGCAGCTTAGCAGGGGGCGCTGACTATGGCTACACCTTC. Its protein product is CASSLAGGADYGYTF.

This sequence joins TRBV12-3 or TRBV12-4 and TRBJ2-2; 8 bases match TRBD2. After removal of 3 bases from V and 9 bases from J, the junction contained 6 bases not matched to a gene. The CDR3 has 14 residues. This CDR3 reads CASSLASGFWELFF. CDR3 nucleotide sequence: TGTGCCAGCAGTTTGGCTAGCGGGTTCTGGGAGCTGTTTTTT.